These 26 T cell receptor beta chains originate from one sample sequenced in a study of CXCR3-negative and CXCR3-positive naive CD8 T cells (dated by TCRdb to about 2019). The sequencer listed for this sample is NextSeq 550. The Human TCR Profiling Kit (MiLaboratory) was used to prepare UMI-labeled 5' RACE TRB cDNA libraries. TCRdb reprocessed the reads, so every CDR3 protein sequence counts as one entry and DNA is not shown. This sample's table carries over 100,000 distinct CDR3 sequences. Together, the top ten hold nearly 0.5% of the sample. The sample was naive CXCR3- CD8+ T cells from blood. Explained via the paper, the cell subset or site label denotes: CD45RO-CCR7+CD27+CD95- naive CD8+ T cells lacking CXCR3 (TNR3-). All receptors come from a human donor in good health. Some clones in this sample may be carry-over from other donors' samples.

CDR3 sequence: CASRGGLAYSYEQYF. V usage is TRBV28 and J usage is TRBJ2-7; TCRdb lists TRBD2, though no DNA is available to test this call. The CDR3 is 15 residues long. In germline, CDR1 is MDHEN, CDR2 SYDVKM.

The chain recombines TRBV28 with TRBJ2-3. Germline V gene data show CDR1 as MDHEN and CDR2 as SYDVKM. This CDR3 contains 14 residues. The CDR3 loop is CASSLSLQADTQYF.

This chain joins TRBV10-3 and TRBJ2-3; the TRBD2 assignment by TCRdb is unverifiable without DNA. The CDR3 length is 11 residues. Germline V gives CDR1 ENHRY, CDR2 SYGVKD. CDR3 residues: CAISEGDWQYF.

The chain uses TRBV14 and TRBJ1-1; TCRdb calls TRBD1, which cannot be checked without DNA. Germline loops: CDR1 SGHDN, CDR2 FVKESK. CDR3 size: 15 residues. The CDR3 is CASSLDVSGVTEAFF.

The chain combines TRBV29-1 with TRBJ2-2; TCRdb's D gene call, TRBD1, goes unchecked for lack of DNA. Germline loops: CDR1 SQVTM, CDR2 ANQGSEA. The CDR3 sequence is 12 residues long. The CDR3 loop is CSVWGYTGELFF.

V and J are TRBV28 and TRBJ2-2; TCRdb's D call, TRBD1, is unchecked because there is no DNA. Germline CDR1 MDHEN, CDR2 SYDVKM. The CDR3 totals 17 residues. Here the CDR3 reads CASSVPGGAGNTGELFF.

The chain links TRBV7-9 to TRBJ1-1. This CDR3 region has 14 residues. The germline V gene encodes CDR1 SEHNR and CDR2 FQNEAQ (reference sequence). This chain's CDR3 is CASSLLGLDTEAFF.

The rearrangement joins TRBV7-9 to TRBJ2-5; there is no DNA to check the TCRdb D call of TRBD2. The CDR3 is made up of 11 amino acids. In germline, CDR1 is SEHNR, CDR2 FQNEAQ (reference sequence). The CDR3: CASTSMETQYF.

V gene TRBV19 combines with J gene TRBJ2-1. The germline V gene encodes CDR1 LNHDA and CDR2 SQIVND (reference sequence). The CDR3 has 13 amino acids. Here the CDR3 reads CASILGPSGEQFF.

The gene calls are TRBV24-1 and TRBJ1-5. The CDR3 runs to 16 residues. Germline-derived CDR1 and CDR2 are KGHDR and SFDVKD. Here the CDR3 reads CATSDTEAGSNQPQHF.

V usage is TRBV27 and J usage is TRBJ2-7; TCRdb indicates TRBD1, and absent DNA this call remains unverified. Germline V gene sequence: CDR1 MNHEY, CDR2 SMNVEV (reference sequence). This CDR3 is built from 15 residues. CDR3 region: CASSFSGQGNYEQYF.

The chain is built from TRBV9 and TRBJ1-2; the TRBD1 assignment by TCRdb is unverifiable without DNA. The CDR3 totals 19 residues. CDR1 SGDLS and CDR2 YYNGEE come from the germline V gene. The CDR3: CASSVNQRGTGGAGDGYTF.

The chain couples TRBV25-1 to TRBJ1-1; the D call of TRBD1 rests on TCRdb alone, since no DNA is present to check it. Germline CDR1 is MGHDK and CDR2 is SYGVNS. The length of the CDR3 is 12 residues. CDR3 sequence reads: CASSEVDRAAFF.

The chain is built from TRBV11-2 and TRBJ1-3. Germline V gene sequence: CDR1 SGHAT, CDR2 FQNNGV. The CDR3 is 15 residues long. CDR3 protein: CASSAGRLSGNTIYF.

This chain's CDR3 is CASRRQDFNYGYTF. The chain links TRBV7-9 to TRBJ1-2. CDR1 SEHNR and CDR2 FQNEAQ come from the germline V gene (reference sequence). CDR3 length equals 14 residues.

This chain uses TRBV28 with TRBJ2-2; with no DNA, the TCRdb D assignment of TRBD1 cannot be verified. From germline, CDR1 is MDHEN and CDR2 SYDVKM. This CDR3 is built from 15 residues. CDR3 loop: CASSLSPGGTGELFF.

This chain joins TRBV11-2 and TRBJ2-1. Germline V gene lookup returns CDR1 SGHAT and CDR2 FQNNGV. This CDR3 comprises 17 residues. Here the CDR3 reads CASSLDRQISSYNEQFF.

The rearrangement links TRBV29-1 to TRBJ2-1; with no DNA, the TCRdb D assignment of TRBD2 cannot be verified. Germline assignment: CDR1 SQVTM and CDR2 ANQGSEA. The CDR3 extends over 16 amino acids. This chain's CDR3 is CSVRAGAVLSYNEQFF.

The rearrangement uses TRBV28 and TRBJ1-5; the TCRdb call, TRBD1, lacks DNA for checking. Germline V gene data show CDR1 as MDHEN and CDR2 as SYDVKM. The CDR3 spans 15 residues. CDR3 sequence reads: CASSLRGFSNQPQHF. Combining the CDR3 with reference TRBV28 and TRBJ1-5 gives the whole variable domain DVKVTQSSRYLVKRTGEKVFLECVQDMDHENMFWYRQDPGLGLRLIYFSYDVKMKEKGDIPEGYSVSREKKERFSLILESASTNQTSMYLCASSLRGFSNQPQHFGDGTRLSIL.

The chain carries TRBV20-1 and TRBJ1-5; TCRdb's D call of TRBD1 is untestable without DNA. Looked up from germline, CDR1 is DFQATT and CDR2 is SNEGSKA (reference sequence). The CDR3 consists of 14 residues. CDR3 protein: CSARGPWGNQPQHF.

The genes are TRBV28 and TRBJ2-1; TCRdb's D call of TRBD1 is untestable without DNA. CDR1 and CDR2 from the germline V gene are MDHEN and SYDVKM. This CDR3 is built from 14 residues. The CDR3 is CASSTSTDYNEQFF.

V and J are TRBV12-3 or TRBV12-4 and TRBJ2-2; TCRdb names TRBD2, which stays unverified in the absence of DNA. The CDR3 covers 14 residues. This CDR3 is CASSFTGGTGELFF.

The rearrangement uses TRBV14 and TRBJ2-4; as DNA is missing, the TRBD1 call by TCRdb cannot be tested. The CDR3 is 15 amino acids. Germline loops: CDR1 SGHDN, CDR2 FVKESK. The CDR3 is CASSHGAGVKNIQYF. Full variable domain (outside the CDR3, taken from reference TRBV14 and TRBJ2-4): EAGVTQFPSHSVIEKGQTVTLRCDPISGHDNLYWYRRVMGKEIKFLLHFVKESKQDESGMPNNRFLAERTGGTYSTLKVQPAELEDSGVYFCASSHGAGVKNIQYFGAGTRLSVL.

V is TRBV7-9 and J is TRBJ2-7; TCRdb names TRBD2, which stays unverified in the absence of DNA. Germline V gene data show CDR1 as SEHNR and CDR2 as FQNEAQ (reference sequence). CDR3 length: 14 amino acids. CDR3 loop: CASSFDPLAREQYF.

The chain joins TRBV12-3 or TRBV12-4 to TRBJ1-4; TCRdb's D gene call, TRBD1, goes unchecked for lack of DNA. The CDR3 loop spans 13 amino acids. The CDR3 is CASSSTEDEKLFF.

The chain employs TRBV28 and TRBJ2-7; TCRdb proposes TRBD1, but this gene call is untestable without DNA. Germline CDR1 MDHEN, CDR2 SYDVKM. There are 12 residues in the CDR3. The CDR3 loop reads CASSWTGNEQYF.